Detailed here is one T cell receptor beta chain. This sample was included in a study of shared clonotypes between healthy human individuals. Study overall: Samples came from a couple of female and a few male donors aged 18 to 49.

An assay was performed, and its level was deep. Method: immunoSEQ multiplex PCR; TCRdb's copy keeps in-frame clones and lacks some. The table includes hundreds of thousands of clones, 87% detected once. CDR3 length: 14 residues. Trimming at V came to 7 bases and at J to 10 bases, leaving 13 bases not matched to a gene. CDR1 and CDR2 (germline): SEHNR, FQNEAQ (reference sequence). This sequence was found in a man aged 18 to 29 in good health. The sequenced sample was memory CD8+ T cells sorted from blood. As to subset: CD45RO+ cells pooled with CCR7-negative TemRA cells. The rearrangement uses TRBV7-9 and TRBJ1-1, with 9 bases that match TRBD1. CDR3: CASKPGDRAGGAFF. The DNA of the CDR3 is TGTGCCAGCAAACCAGGGGACAGGGCAGGGGGAGCTTTCTTT.